This T cell receptor (beta chain) derives from a study of pediatric ulcerative colitis. TCRdb's copy holds only in-frame clones and misses some; the assay was immunoSEQ multiplex PCR. The repertoire holds 30,000 to 45,000 clones, with roughly 85% as singletons. General study points: Rectal repertoires separated controls, mild-moderate and acute severe colitis.

As to this clone: Its antigen is unknown.

Germline CDR1 is KGHSH and CDR2 is LQKENI. CDR3 length: 18 amino acids. V trimming: 3 bases; J trimming: 1 base; junction bases outside the gene matches: 14. Colonoscopy and blood draw happened at the same time. The specimen was blood. The V gene is TRBV18, the J gene TRBJ2-7; 8 bases align to TRBD2. The origin of this receptor is a girl aged 5-17 years with moderate ulcerative colitis. DNA for the CDR3: TGTGCCAGCTCACCTCTTGCGGGAGGCGGCATTATATCCTACGAGCAGTACTTC. Amino acids: CASSPLAGGGIISYEQYF.